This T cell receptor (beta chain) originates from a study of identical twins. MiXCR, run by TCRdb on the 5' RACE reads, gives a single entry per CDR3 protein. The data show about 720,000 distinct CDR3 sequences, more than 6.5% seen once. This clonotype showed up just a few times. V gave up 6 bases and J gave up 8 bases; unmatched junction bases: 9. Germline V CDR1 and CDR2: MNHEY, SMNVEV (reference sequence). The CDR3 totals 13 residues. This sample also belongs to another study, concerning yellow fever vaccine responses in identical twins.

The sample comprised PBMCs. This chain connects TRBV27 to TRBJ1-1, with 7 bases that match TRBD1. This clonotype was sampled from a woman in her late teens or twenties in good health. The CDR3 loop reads CASRLTGAIEAFF. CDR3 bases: TGTGCCAGCAGGCTTACAGGGGCCATCGAAGCTTTCTTT.